This entry describes one T cell receptor beta chain. Per the germline V gene, CDR1 is SGHNT and CDR2 is YYREEE (reference sequence). V shed 0 bases and J shed 7 bases, with 7 bases lying between them. The CDR3 loop spans 12 amino acids. This specimen comes from a study of blood T cell repertoires in COVID-19. Authors' data handling: Amplified reference gene primers provided the basis for estimating nucleated cell counts. Sequencing was performed with immunoSEQ multiplex PCR; in TCRdb, only in-frame clones are kept and a portion is missing. V and J calls and clone size follow that table, whereas D and trimming were derived from the DNA. The table includes about 150,000 clones, 70% to 85% detected once.

This receptor was taken from a woman in her fifties or sixties in a cohort sampled during active or convalescent COVID-19. The sequencing sample was made of peripheral blood. The chain carries TRBV5-4 and TRBJ1-2; D is unclear. The CDR3 reads CASSLDVRGYTF. In DNA form, the CDR3 reads TGTGCCAGCAGCTTGGATGTCCGTGGCTACACCTTC.